The entry below gives a single T cell receptor (beta chain) sequence along with its context. Antigen: not known. This specimen belongs to a study of T cell repertoires in cytomegalovirus infection. Study overall: CMV infection and matching HLA type were both indicated by public TCR beta signatures. Study outcomes and limitations: Cumulative public TCR beta family frequency identified carriers of CMV plus the relevant HLA. HLA-C-restricted CMV-specific TCR beta clonotypes prevailed in the ex vivo response.

Germline assignment: CDR1 MDHEN and CDR2 SYDVKM. The CDR3 totals 13 residues. V trimming: 6 bases; J trimming: 6 bases; junction bases outside the gene matches: 6. Each CDR3 protein is one row after TCRdb ran MiXCR on the reads. Counted here are just over 300,000 distinct CDR3 sequences, 15% to 20% occurring once; the ten biggest clones make up about 11%. Sequenced material: PBMCs. This TCR was recovered from a human donor in good health (CMV status not recorded). Some clones in this sample may be carry-over from other donors' samples. The chain couples TRBV28 to TRBJ2-3; 7 bases line up with TRBD1. DNA of the CDR3: TGTGCCAGCAGGACAGGGATTAGGGATACGCAGTATTTT. Its protein product is CASRTGIRDTQYF. The complete variable domain, with remaining parts taken from reference TRBV28 and TRBJ2-3, reads DVKVTQSSRYLVKRTGEKVFLECVQDMDHENMFWYRQDPGLGLRLIYFSYDVKMKEKGDIPEGYSVSREKKERFSLILESASTNQTSMYLCASRTGIRDTQYFGPGTRLTVL.